This T cell receptor (beta chain) emerged from a study of PD-1 blockade in mismatch repair-deficient tumors. Study-wide results and limits: Tumor-resident clones, often undetectable pretreatment in blood, expanded then contracted after pembrolizumab.

All patients were mismatch repair deficient, assessed by either PCR or immunohistochemistry. TCRs were sequenced from three patients responding to pembrolizumab. Profiled with immunoSEQ multiplex PCR; TCRdb holds only in-frame clones, not every one. This repertoire shows 120,000 or so clones, about 88% found once; its top ten account for approximately 15%. In its sample, this clone was seen once. Its target is not known. This TCR derives from an adult with mismatch repair-deficient cancer. This sample comprised peripheral blood, obtained 44 weeks after starting pembrolizumab.

CDR3: CASSLSWEGPGTQYF. The CDR3 bases are TGTGCCAGCAGTTTATCGTGGGAGGGCCCAGGGACCCAGTACTTC. The rearrangement uses TRBV27 and TRBJ2-5; 7 bases are shared with TRBD2. In germline, CDR1 is MNHEY, CDR2 SMNVEV (reference sequence). The CDR3 totals 15 residues. Trimming at V came to 0 bases and at J to 7 bases, leaving 8 bases not matched to a gene.